Sequencing of this T cell receptor beta chain was carried out in a study of cytomegalovirus exposure and HLA in healthy donors. CDR3 size: 13 residues. Germline assignment: CDR1 SGHDT and CDR2 YYEEEE. Primers included in the PCR were 60 Vbeta and 13 Jbeta primers. The method was immunoSEQ multiplex PCR; TCRdb's version includes in-frame clones alone and lacks a portion of them. Among around 99,000 clones listed, about 80% were seen once. Sequencing input: PBMCs. This clonotype was obtained from a woman between 50 and 59 years old in good health and CMV-seropositive. The chain links TRBV5-6 to TRBJ2-5; D remains ambiguous. Gene TRBJ2-7 matches the end of the DNA better, so the J call may be wrong. The CDR3 bases are TGTGCCAGCAGCTTGGAACAGAGCTACGAGCAGTACTTC. The encoded protein is CASSLEQSYEQYF.